Included here is one TCR beta chain sequence, with context. This entry belongs to a study of T cells expressing NK-cell markers. TCRdb reprocessed the 5' RACE reads and stores each CDR3 protein as one record, lacking DNA. This table holds fewer than 200,000 distinct CDR3 sequences. This CDR3 comprises 14 residues. Germline values: CDR1 SGHTA, CDR2 FQGNSA. This clonotype originated in a woman aged 18-70 years in good health. This chain links TRBV7-2 with TRBJ1-4; TCRdb gives TRBD1 as the D gene, but with no DNA this cannot be confirmed. The sequenced sample consisted of blood T cells: a sorted CD56 or NKG2C T cell subset, CD4+ or CD8+ T cells, or bulk PBMC T cells (not recorded which). The CDR3 here is CASSSQGVNEKLFF.